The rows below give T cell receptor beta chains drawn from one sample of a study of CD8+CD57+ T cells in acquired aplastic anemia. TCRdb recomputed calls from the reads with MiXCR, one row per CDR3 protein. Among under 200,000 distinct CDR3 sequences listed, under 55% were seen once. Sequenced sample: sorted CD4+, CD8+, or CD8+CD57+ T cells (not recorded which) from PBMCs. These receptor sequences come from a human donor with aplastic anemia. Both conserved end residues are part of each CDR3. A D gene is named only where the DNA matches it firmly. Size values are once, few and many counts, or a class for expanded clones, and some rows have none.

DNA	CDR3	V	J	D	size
TGTGCCAGCGGAGACAGGGGACGTTCACCCCTCCACTTT	CASGDRGRSPLHF	TRBV2	TRBJ1-6	TRBD1	.
TGTGCCAGCAGCCAGACCCTTAAAACAGTATATGGCTACACCTTC	CASSQTLKTVYGYTF	TRBV3-1	TRBJ1-2	.	.
TGTGCCACCAGTGATCTCAAGGGGTCCGTGGCAGATACGCAGTATTTT	CATSDLKGSVADTQYF	TRBV24-1	TRBJ2-3	.	many
TGTGCCAGCTCAGGGGCGGGGAGTGGGGCCAACGTCCTGACTTTC	CASSGAGSGANVLTF	TRBV6-1	TRBJ2-6	.	few
TGCAGTGCTAGGACTAGCTTCTACAATGAGCAGCTCTTC	CSARTSFYNEQLF	TRBV20-1	TRBJ2-1	TRBD2	.
TGCAGCCCTGAAGGGTTGACTAATGAAAAACTGTTTTTT	CSPEGLTNEKLFF	TRBV29-1	TRBJ1-4	.	many
TGCGCCAGCAGCCCGGGGACAGGGGGAGTCTACGAGCAGTACTTC	CASSPGTGGVYEQYF	TRBV5-1	TRBJ2-7	TRBD1	many
TGTGCTAGTGGTTTGGTACTAGGGTGGAACGGCCACGAGCAGTACTTC	CASGLVLGWNGHEQYF	TRBV12-5	TRBJ2-7	.	.
TGTGCCAGCAGTGAATTCGCAGTCCAAGAGACCCAGTACTTC	CASSEFAVQETQYF	TRBV12-3/TRBV12-4	TRBJ2-5	.	.
TGTGCCAGCTCACCATCGAGTGGGACAGGGTATGGCTACACCTTC	CASSPSSGTGYGYTF	TRBV25-1	TRBJ1-2	TRBD1	few
TGTGCCAGCTGCCGGGACAGGGATGAGACCCAGTACTTC	CASCRDRDETQYF	TRBV3-1	TRBJ2-5	TRBD1	many
TGCAGTGCCACAAGACAGCGAGAAGGAGAGACCCAGTACTTC	CSATRQREGETQYF	TRBV20-1	TRBJ2-5	.	.
TGTGCCAGCAGTTCAGGGATCCCCAGCACAGATACGCAGTATTTT	CASSSGIPSTDTQYF	TRBV12-3/TRBV12-4	TRBJ2-3	.	.
TGTGCCACCAGCAGAGATCGACCCGGGGAGCTGTTTTTT	CATSRDRPGELFF	TRBV15	TRBJ2-2	.	many
TGCAGTGCTAGAAAGCTAGCGGGGTACGGGAATGAGCAGTTCTTC	CSARKLAGYGNEQFF	TRBV20-1	TRBJ2-1	TRBD2	.
TGTGCCGGCAGCCCCCCTACAGGGGGCGCGGGAAATGGCTACACCTTC	CAGSPPTGGAGNGYTF	TRBV28	TRBJ1-2	TRBD1	.
TGTGCCAGCAGTCTAGGGATTGCGGGAGATACGCAGTATTTT	CASSLGIAGDTQYF	TRBV7-6	TRBJ2-3	.	many
TGTGCCAGCAGCTCAGAAAACTATGGCTACACCTTC	CASSSENYGYTF	TRBV2	TRBJ1-2	.	.
TGTGCCACCGGCGGAGGGGTTGATGATACTGAAGCTTTCTTT	CATGGGVDDTEAFF	TRBV15	TRBJ1-1	.	.
TGCGCCAGCAGCTCACTCGACACCAGCACAGATACGCAGTATTTT	CASSSLDTSTDTQYF	TRBV5-1	TRBJ2-3	.	.
TGTGCCTGGACCTTCTCTGGGGCCAACGTCCTGACTTTC	CAWTFSGANVLTF	TRBV30	TRBJ2-6	.	.
TGCAGTGCCCGGAGGGGGACAGGGGTCTACGAGCAGTACTTC	CSARRGTGVYEQYF	TRBV20-1	TRBJ2-7	TRBD1	.
TGCAGTGCTAGAGCGCGCAGGGTGGGAGAGACCCAGTACTTC	CSARARRVGETQYF	TRBV20-1	TRBJ2-5	.	.
TGTGCCGCGGGCCGGGGGCGAGATGAGCAGTACTTC	CAAGRGRDEQYF	TRBV2	TRBJ2-7	.	many
TGCAGTGCTAGAGTTGACAGGGGGTTAGGGACCCAGTACTTC	CSARVDRGLGTQYF	TRBV20-1	TRBJ2-5	TRBD1	many
TGTGCCAGCAGTGAAGGGGCAGGGGGGCTCTACGGGCAGTACTTC	CASSEGAGGLYGQYF	TRBV24-1	TRBJ2-7	.	.
TGTGCCATCAGTTTGCTAGCGGGATCCACCGGGGAGCTGTTTTTT	CAISLLAGSTGELFF	TRBV10-3	TRBJ2-2	TRBD2	many
TGCGCCAGCAGTGAAGGGGGCAGGGTTGCTTCACCCCTCCACTTT	CASSEGGRVASPLHF	TRBV10-2	TRBJ1-6	TRBD1	.
TGTGCCAGCAGTGGGACAGGGCTGAACACCATATATTTT	CASSGTGLNTIYF	TRBV2	TRBJ1-3	TRBD1	once